At least ten counts were recorded for the clone carrying this TCR beta chain. Its antigen remains unidentified. The read terminates 3 residues before the CDR3 end, so the remaining end is supplied by the germline J gene. This sample is part of a study of T cell clonality in common variable immunodeficiency. Whole-study findings and limits: What drives increased CVID clonality needs T cell subpopulation sequencing. Shared TCRbeta clones were fewer between CVID subjects than controls. Fewer deletions and N-nucleotide insertions were reportedly seen in common variable immunodeficiency TCR beta sequences.

This CDR3 has 15 residues. The V end was cut by 1 base, the J end by 5 bases, with 15 bases between. The germline gives CDR1 SGHRS, CDR2 YFSETQ. Method: immunoSEQ multiplex PCR; TCRdb's copy keeps in-frame clones and lacks some. The sample has tens of thousands of clones, none seen only once. The rearrangement uses TRBV5-1 and TRBJ1-2, with D possibly TRBD1 on 6 matching bases. This sequence originates from a person between 18 and 69 years old in good health. The sample comprised peripheral blood mononuclear cells. The covered CDR3 bases are TGCGCCAGCAGCTTGTTATCCGCAGGGGATTATGGC. Amino acid sequence: CASSLLSAGDYG. The CDR3, in full, reads CASSLLSAGDYGYTF.